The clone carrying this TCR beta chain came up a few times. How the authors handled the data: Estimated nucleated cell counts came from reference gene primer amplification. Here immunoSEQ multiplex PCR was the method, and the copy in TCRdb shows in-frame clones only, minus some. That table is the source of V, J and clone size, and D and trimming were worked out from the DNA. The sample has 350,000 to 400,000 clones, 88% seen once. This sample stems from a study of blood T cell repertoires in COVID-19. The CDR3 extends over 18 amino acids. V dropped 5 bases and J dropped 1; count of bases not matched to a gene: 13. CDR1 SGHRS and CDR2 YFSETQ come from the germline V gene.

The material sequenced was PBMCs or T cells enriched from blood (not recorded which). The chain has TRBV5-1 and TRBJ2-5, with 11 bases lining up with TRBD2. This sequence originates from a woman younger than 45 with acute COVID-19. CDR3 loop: CASSPRRLAGGSQETQYF. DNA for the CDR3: TGCGCCAGCAGTCCTCGTCGGCTAGCGGGGGGTAGCCAAGAGACCCAGTACTTC.